This entry describes one TCR beta chain. Its cognate antigen is unknown. As for the cDNA, it was generated by 5'RACE with 10-nucleotide random UMIs. TCRdb itself ran the 5' RACE reads through MiXCR, one entry per CDR3 protein. Of some 68,000 distinct CDR3 sequences detected, approximately 13% appear once; the ten largest clones hold 4.5% to 5.5%. This sample was included in a study of neurological immune-mediated disorders. Study conclusions and caveats: Private repertoires in all groups were suggested by the absence of shared CDR3 amino acid sequences among expanded clones across subjects.

The CDR3 extends over 14 amino acids. Per germline, CDR1 SGHRS and CDR2 YFSETQ. Deletions cut 3 bases from V and 5 bases from J, with 14 bases between. Specified time point: longitudinal time-point 1 (baseline). Where libraries were unsorted, they were derived from 2 million PBMCs stored at -80 degrees C. This chain links TRBV5-1 with TRBJ1-1; no definite D call. The TCR sequence derives from a female donor with HTLV-1-associated myelopathy (HAM/TSP). The sequencing sample was made of PBMCs. The chain's CDR3 is CASSYGSRVTEAFF. For the CDR3, the DNA is TGCGCCAGCAGCTACGGGAGTAGGGTGACTGAAGCTTTCTTT.